This is a list of T cell receptor beta chains from one sample in a study of shared clonotypes between healthy human individuals. Assay used: immunoSEQ multiplex PCR; TCRdb lists only in-frame clones, some missing. The data show 1.6 million or so clones, approximately 96% seen once. The sequenced sample consisted of naive CD4+ T cells sorted from blood. The receptors come from a young man in good health. The CDR3 runs from the conserved cysteine through the conserved F or W. The D gene is left open where the match is weak. Clone size is shown for a subset of rows, as once, few, many or a class of expanded clone.

TRBV29-1	TRBJ2-3	-	-	TGCAGTGAATTGCTTGGCACAGATACGCAGTATTTT	CSELLGTDTQYF
TRBV5-4	TRBJ2-7	-	-	TGTGCCAGCAGCTTGGGGGGCAGAAAGTACTTC	CASSLGGRKYF
TRBV5-5	TRBJ2-7	-	-	TGTGCCAGCAGCTTCTCTTCCGACTCCTACGAGCAGTACTTC	CASSFSSDSYEQYF
TRBV7-9	TRBJ1-5	-	-	TGTGCCAGCAGTATAGGGGGACGGAGACAGAACAATCAGCCCCAGCATTTT	CASSIGGRRQNNQPQHF
TRBV9	TRBJ2-1	-	TRBD2	TGTGCCAGCAGATCTAGCGGGAGCTCTCACGGTGAGCAGTTCTTC	CASRSSGSSHGEQFF
TRBV4-1	TRBJ2-2	-	TRBD1	TGCGCCAGCAGCCAAGTTCCCGGGACAGGCGGCACCGGGGAGCTGTTTTTT	CASSQVPGTGGTGELFF
TRBV13	TRBJ2-3	-	-	TGTGCCAGCAGCGGGAGGCGAACCACAGATACGCAGTATTTT	CASSGRRTTDTQYF
TRBV7-9	TRBJ2-7	-	-	TGTGCCAGCAGCTTATCGGCTCTGTCCTACGAGCAGTACTTC	CASSLSALSYEQYF
TRBV28	TRBJ1-1	-	-	TGTGCCAGCTCATCAGGGATACAAGTCGCTTTCTTT	CASSSGIQVAFF
TRBV19	TRBJ2-5	-	TRBD2	TGTGCCAGTAGTTCAGGGACCGGGGGGGAGACCCAGTACTTC	CASSSGTGGETQYF
TRBV6-4	TRBJ2-4	-	TRBD1	TGTGCCAGCAGTACAGGGGAAGATGAAAACATTCAGTACTTC	CASSTGEDENIQYF
TRBV5-1	TRBJ2-1	once	-	TGCGCCAGCAGCTTGTGGGACACCTACAATGAGCAGTTCTTC	CASSLWDTYNEQFF
TRBV29-1	TRBJ2-1	-	-	TGCAGCGTTCGGACGGGCTCCTACAATGAGCAGTTCTTC	CSVRTGSYNEQFF
TRBV10-2	TRBJ1-2	-	-	TGCGCCAGCAGTGATCTTCACCGGAAGGGGGGCTACACCTTC	CASSDLHRKGGYTF
TRBV5-1	TRBJ2-3	-	-	TGCGCCAGCAGCTTGAATAGGGACACGATCACAGATACGCAGTATTTT	CASSLNRDTITDTQYF
TRBV11-2	TRBJ1-2	-	-	TGTGCCAGCAGCTTAGCCTTGGCGGGGGGCTATGGCTACACCTTC	CASSLALAGGYGYTF
TRBV11-2	TRBJ2-1	-	TRBD2	TGTGCCAGCAGCAAAGCGGGAGAGGTGCGCAATGAGCAGTTCTTC	CASSKAGEVRNEQFF
TRBV28	TRBJ2-5	-	-	TGTGCCAGCAGTTTATGGGGGGCAGAGACCCAGTACTTC	CASSLWGAETQYF
TRBV5-1	TRBJ1-3	-	TRBD1	TGCGCCAGCAGCCGGGGTACGGACAGGCTCTCTGGAAACACCATATATTTT	CASSRGTDRLSGNTIYF
TRBV2	TRBJ2-1	-	-	TGTGCCAGCAGTTCCAGGTCAAGCGGACGAGAGCAGTTCTTC	CASSSRSSGREQFF
TRBV28	TRBJ2-1	few	-	TGTGCCAGCAGTCAACAGGGCCGGGGACGCTACAATGAGCAGTTCTTC	CASSQQGRGRYNEQFF
TRBV9	TRBJ2-2	-	-	TGTGCCAGCAGCGTAGAGGGCAGGGGCAGCGGGGAGCTGTTTTTT	CASSVEGRGSGELFF
TRBV9	TRBJ2-3	-	-	TGTGCCAGCAGCCCCCGGGGGGCGGGAGGCACAGATACGCAGTATTTT	CASSPRGAGGTDTQYF
TRBV7-9	TRBJ1-5	-	-	TGTGCCAGCAGTCCCCGACGGGATCAGCCCCAGCATTTT	CASSPRRDQPQHF
TRBV9	TRBJ1-1	-	-	TGTGCCAGCAGCGTAGCCCCCGTCGGCACTGAAGCTTTCTTT	CASSVAPVGTEAFF
TRBV10-3	TRBJ2-7	-	TRBD1	TGTGCCATCAGCTTACAGGGGCCCTACGAGCAGTACTTC	CAISLQGPYEQYF
TRBV11-2	TRBJ2-3	-	-	TGTGCCAGCCGGGACACAGATACGCAGTATTTT	CASRDTDTQYF
TRBV10-1	TRBJ2-1	-	TRBD2	TGCGCCAGCAGTGAGTCGATGGCGGGAGGGCCAGGGGACAATGAGCAGTTCTTC	CASSESMAGGPGDNEQFF
TRBV6-1	TRBJ2-2	-	TRBD2	TGTGCCAGCCAAATAGCGGGAGCGCGAACCGGGGAGCTGTTTTTT	CASQIAGARTGELFF
TRBV16	TRBJ2-3	-	-	TGTGCCAGCAGCCCCCGAGTCAAAGGCCTAGGGGCAGATACGCAGTATTTT	CASSPRVKGLGADTQYF
TRBV5-1	TRBJ1-2	-	TRBD1	TGCGCCAGCAGCGCAACGGACAGGGCTGGCTACACCTTC	CASSATDRAGYTF
TRBV5-1	TRBJ2-3	-	-	TGCGCCAGCAGCTTGGAATATGGAAGAACCGGGTATACGCAGTATTTT	CASSLEYGRTGYTQYF
TRBV6-5	TRBJ2-7	-	-	TGTGCCAGCAGATCCGGGACGAGAGCTCTCGAGCAGTACTTC	CASRSGTRALEQYF
TRBV7-9	TRBJ2-1	-	-	TGTGCCAGCAGCCCTCGAGGGTCAACCTACAATGAGCAGTTCTTC	CASSPRGSTYNEQFF
TRBV7-8	TRBJ2-7	-	TRBD1	TGTGCCAGCAGCCCCTGGGACAGGGAGTCCTACGAGCAGTACTTC	CASSPWDRESYEQYF
TRBV5-1	TRBJ2-1	once	-	TGCGCCAGCAGCTTAGTAGGGGGGGCACACAATGAGCAGTTCTTC	CASSLVGGAHNEQFF
TRBV28	TRBJ1-1	-	-	TGTGCCAGCAGTCCCATCCGGGGGGGCGGCACTGAAGCTTTCTTT	CASSPIRGGGTEAFF
TRBV2	TRBJ2-1	-	-	TGTGCCAGCAGCAGACCTAAGGCCAGGGAATTGAGCTCCTACAATGAGCAGTTCTTC	CASSRPKARELSSYNEQFF
TRBV7-2	TRBJ2-1	once	-	TGTGCCAGCAGCCCCCTCCGGGAGCAGTTCTTC	CASSPLREQFF
TRBV20-1	TRBJ2-7	-	-	TGCAGTGCTCCTCGAGCCTACGAGCAGTACTTC	CSAPRAYEQYF
TRBV7-2	TRBJ1-5	-	TRBD1	TGTGCCAGCAGCTTCGACAGGGGAGGAAATCAGCCCCAGCATTTT	CASSFDRGGNQPQHF
TRBV9	TRBJ2-3	-	-	TGTGCCAGCAGCGTAGCTTCGACTGCAGATACGCAGTATTTT	CASSVASTADTQYF
TRBV15	TRBJ1-3	once	-	TGTGCCACCAGCAGAGATCTCCCAGGCTCTGGAAACACCATATATTTT	CATSRDLPGSGNTIYF
TRBV29-1	TRBJ2-3	-	-	TGCAGCGTTGGTTATAGCACAGATACGCAGTATTTT	CSVGYSTDTQYF
TRBV6-5	TRBJ2-1	-	-	TGTGCCAGCACGGCCAACAGGGATACAGAGCAGTTCTTC	CASTANRDTEQFF
TRBV5-1	TRBJ2-7	once	TRBD1	TGCGCCAGCAGCTTGAGTGCAACAGGGGCGTCCTACGAGCAGTACTTC	CASSLSATGASYEQYF
TRBV2	TRBJ2-3	-	-	TGTGCCAGCAGTCCTACCGGGACTCTGGTAGATACGCAGTATTTT	CASSPTGTLVDTQYF
TRBV27	TRBJ2-7	-	-	TGTGCCAGCAGTTTATACCCGGGACTGTCGAGAGAGCAGTACTTC	CASSLYPGLSREQYF
TRBV5-1	TRBJ2-6	-	-	TGCGCCAGCAGCTTAAGGCGCTCTGGGGCCAACGTCCTGACTTTC	CASSLRRSGANVLTF
TRBV27	TRBJ2-1	-	-	TGTGCCAGCAGTTTATTGCTTGGGGATGAGCAGTTCTTC	CASSLLLGDEQFF
TRBV15	TRBJ2-1	-	TRBD1	TGTGCCACCAGCACGACAGGGTTCTACAATGAGCAGTTCTTC	CATSTTGFYNEQFF
TRBV5-1	TRBJ1-2	once	-	TGCGCCAGCCACCTTAATGGGGGGGAAAACTATGGCTACACCTTC	CASHLNGGENYGYTF
TRBV27	TRBJ2-1	-	-	TGTGCCAGCCAGAGCAGGGTAATATGGAATGAGCAGTTCTTC	CASQSRVIWNEQFF
TRBV5-1	TRBJ2-5	-	TRBD1	TGCGCCAGCTCCGGTACGACAGGGGTAGGCGAGACCCAGTACTTC	CASSGTTGVGETQYF
TRBV18	TRBJ2-7	-	-	TGTGCCAGCTCACCACGGAGAACCTTCGAGGGCTACGAGCAGTACTTC	CASSPRRTFEGYEQYF
TRBV11-1	TRBJ1-5	-	-	TGTGCCAGCAGCTTAATTTGTTCGTATTTTGGGGGGCAGCCCCAGCATTTT	CASSLICSYFGGQPQHF
TRBV29-1	TRBJ2-2	-	TRBD1	TGCAGCGTTTTTGGGACAGGGGTGACCGGGGAGCTGTTTTTT	CSVFGTGVTGELFF
TRBV19	TRBJ1-3	-	-	TGTGCCAGTAGTATAATTAGACGGAGCTCTGGAAACACCATATATTTT	CASSIIRRSSGNTIYF
TRBV9	TRBJ2-7	-	-	TGTGCCAGCAGTAAGGCCGGAACCTACGAGCAGTACTTC	CASSKAGTYEQYF
TRBV7-3	TRBJ2-5	-	TRBD1	TGTGCCAGCAGCTTAGGACAGGGGGTAGGGACCCAGTACTTC	CASSLGQGVGTQYF